This T cell receptor (beta chain) was identified in a study of OX40 agonist ivuxolimab in advanced cancers. Of note for this clone: Additional DNA sequences in this sample encode the identical CDR3.

The data were produced by immunoSEQ multiplex PCR, yet TCRdb's version contains in-frame clones alone and is incomplete. The data contain around 80,000 clones, more than 70% of them singletons. This TCR derives from an adult with an advanced solid tumor such as melanoma, head and neck, liver or kidney cancer. Sequenced here: CD4+ or CD8+ T cells sorted from blood, sampled in a trial of the OX40 agonist ivuxolimab.

CDR3 region: CASGPLSGAGDYGYTF. CDR3 coding DNA: TGTGCTAGTGGGCCGCTCTCGGGGGCGGGGGACTATGGCTACACCTTC. V usage is TRBV12-5 and J usage is TRBJ1-2, with D perhaps matching TRBD1 (6 bases). CDR1 LGHNT and CDR2 FRNRAP come from the germline V gene. V dropped 6 bases and J dropped 3 bases, with 20 bases sitting between them. The CDR3 extends over 16 amino acids.